This TCR beta chain was identified in a study of cytomegalovirus exposure and HLA in healthy donors. Study-wide results and limits: A later analysis reportedly found that, within productive TCRs, an Asian-associated ancestry cluster had fewer N-insertions than the mean observed across the approximately 700 donors. A likely sequencing artifact accounted for one observed cluster of highly shared sequence variants. With further analysis later on, most CMV-associated TCR beta chains appeared HLA-restricted.

PCR amplification relied on 60 Vbeta primers (plus 13 Jbeta primers). Profiled with immunoSEQ multiplex PCR; TCRdb holds only in-frame clones, not every one. There are approximately 58,000 clones in the sample, with 9.5% to 11% held by the top ten. With respect to this clone: Its cognate antigen is unknown.

This CDR3 has 15 residues. J gave up 2 bases and V 0 bases, and 3 bases lay outside the gene matches. CDR1 is LGHNA and CDR2 is YNFKEQ in the germline V gene. The origin of this receptor is a woman in her fifties or sixties in good health and CMV-seropositive. Sequencing was carried out using PBMCs. The V call is TRBV4-2, the J call TRBJ2-7; 8 bases map to TRBD2. CDR3 bases: TGTGCCAGCAGCCAAGATCGGGGGGGAGCCTACGAGCAGTACTTC. Protein product: CASSQDRGGAYEQYF.